Sequencing of this TCR beta chain was carried out in a study of blood T cell repertoires in COVID-19. With V trimmed by 0 bases and J by 2 bases, 6 bases remained unmatched. This CDR3 has 16 amino acids. Germline CDR1 reads LGHNA; CDR2 reads YNFKEQ. Profiling relied on immunoSEQ multiplex PCR, and the TCRdb table lists in-frame clones only, not all of them. The data contain under 150,000 clones, more than 70% of them singletons. The origin of this receptor is a woman between 45 and 60 years old with acute or convalescent COVID-19. The V call is TRBV4-2, the J call TRBJ1-1; 7 bases match TRBD1. What was sequenced was peripheral blood. The CDR3 coding sequence is TGTGCCAGCAGCCAAGATCTAGGACAGGATAACACTGAAGCTTTCTTT. Amino acids: CASSQDLGQDNTEAFF.